The source of this T cell receptor (beta chain) is a study of blood T cell repertoires in COVID-19. Study at large: The samples span acute and convalescent COVID-19 from the United States, Italy and Spain. Nucleic acid was either cDNA or gDNA, and it came from T cells, B-cell-depleted T cells, or PBMCs.

Original handling: From reference gene primer amplification, estimates of nucleated cell counts were derived. The table came from immunoSEQ multiplex PCR; TCRdb's copy has only in-frame clones and leaves some out. V and J calls and clone size come straight from that table; D and trimming were deduced from the DNA. The sample holds around 130,000 clones, 88% seen once. V gave up 7 bases and J gave up 0 bases, with 7 bases separating them. The CDR3 has 14 residues. The germline V gene has CDR1 MNHEY and CDR2 SVGAGI. The rearrangement links TRBV6-5 to TRBJ2-6; no firm D call. The TCR originated in a man in his 70s with active COVID-19. Material: peripheral blood. CDR3 residues: CASNGGSGANVLTF. DNA of the CDR3: TGTGCCAGCAACGGCGGCTCTGGGGCCAACGTCCTGACTTTC.